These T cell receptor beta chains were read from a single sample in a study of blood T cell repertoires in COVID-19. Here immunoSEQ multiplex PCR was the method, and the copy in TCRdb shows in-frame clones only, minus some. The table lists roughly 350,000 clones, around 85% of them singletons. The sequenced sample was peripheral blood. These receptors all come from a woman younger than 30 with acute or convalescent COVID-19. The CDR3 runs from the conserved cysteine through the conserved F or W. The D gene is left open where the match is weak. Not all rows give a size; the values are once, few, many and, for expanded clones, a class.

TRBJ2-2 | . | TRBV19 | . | TGTGCCAGTAGTATAACGGGGACTGACACCGGGGAGCTGTTTTTT | CASSITGTDTGELFF
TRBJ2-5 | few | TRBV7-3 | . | TGTGCCAGCAGCTCGACCGGGACTCCCGAGGAGACCCAGTACTTC | CASSSTGTPEETQYF
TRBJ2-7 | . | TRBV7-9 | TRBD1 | TGTGCCGGGGACAGGGTAGGCGAGCAGTACTTC | CAGDRVGEQYF
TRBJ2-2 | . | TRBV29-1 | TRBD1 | TGCAGCGTTGTAGACAGGGATGCGAACACCGGGGAGCTGTTTTTT | CSVVDRDANTGELFF
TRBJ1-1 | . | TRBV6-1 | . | TGTGCCAGCAGTGAGTCGGCCCCGGGAGCTTTCTTT | CASSESAPGAFF
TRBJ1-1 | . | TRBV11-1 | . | TGTGCCAGCAGCTTTGGCCGCAGGGTCGACACTGAAGCTTTCTTT | CASSFGRRVDTEAFF
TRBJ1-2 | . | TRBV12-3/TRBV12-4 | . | TGTGCCAGCACCGTGACCGGGAAGGGTGGCTACACCTTC | CASTVTGKGGYTF
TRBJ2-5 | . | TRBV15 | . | TGTGCCACCAGCAGAGATTCCCCGGGGAGAGAGACCCAGTACTTC | CATSRDSPGRETQYF
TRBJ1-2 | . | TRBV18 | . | TGTGCCAGCTCACCGGGAGTTGCAAACTATGGCTACACCTTC | CASSPGVANYGYTF
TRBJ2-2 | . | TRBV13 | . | TGTGCCAGCAGCTCCGAGGAATCCGGGGAGCTGTTTTTT | CASSSEESGELFF
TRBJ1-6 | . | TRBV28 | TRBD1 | TGTGCCAGCAGTTTGTTTTCTCAGAACCAGGGGGCCCTCCACTTT | CASSLFSQNQGALHF
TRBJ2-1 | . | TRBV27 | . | TGTGCCAGCAGTTTATTGACAGGTTCTGAGCAGTTCTTC | CASSLLTGSEQFF
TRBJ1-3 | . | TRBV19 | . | TGTGCCAGTAGTATTTCGCGAAGAGGAAACACCATATATTTT | CASSISRRGNTIYF
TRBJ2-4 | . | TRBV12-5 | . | TGTGCTAGTGGTTTGGAGGGGGACATTCAGTACTTC | CASGLEGDIQYF
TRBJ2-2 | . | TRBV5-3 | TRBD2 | TGTGCCAGAAATAACCCTGGGACTAGCGGCACCGGGGGGCTGTTTTTT | CARNNPGTSGTGGLFF
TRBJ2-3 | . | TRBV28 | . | TGTGCCAGCAGTACTCCGTTCGGGCTAGCCACTTCAGATACGCAGTATTTT | CASSTPFGLATSDTQYF
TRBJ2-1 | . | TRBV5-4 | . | TGTGCCAGCAGCTTGGAGGCAGGGAAGTCCTACAATGAGCAGTTCTTC | CASSLEAGKSYNEQFF
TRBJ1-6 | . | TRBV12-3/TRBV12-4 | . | TGTGCCAGCAGCCCCGGGAACCTTTCACCCCTCCACTTT | CASSPGNLSPLHF
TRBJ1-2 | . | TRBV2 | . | TGTGCCAGCAGTGACCGTACTCGTGACTACACCTTC | CASSDRTRDYTF
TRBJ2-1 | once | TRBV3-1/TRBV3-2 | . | TGTGCCAGCAGCCAAGATCAGGTGGGGGGGCCTCATGAGCAGTTCTTC | CASSQDQVGGPHEQFF
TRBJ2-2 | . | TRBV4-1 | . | TGCGCCAGCAGCCAAGCGGTAGGACAAAACACCGGGGAGCTGTTTTTT | CASSQAVGQNTGELFF
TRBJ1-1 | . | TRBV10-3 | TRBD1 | TGTGCCATCAGTAGGCAGGGGGCGACGAACACTGAAGCTTTCTTT | CAISRQGATNTEAFF
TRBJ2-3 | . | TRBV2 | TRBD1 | TGTGCCTCACCCGGGACAGGGAATCCGGTTACGCAGTATTTT | CASPGTGNPVTQYF
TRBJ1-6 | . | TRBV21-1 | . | TGTGCCAGCAGCAAAGGCCCAGGCCGGAATTCACCCCTCCACTTT | CASSKGPGRNSPLHF
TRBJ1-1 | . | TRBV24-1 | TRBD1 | TGTGCCACCAGGGGGACAGGGGAGGGCAAAAAAGCTTTCTTT | CATRGTGEGKKAFF
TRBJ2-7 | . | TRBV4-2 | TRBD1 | TGTGCCAGCAGCCAAGTTACGGCAGGGGGCTTCTACTTC | CASSQVTAGGFYF
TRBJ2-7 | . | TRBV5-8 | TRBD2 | TGTGCCAGCAGCTTGTTACTGGGACTCGCTAGCGGGAGTTTATACGAGCAGTACTTC | CASSLLLGLASGSLYEQYF
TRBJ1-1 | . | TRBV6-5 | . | TGTGCCAGCAGTTACGACTCCGGAGGGATAACTGAAGCTTTCTTT | CASSYDSGGITEAFF